The rows below give T cell receptor beta chains drawn from one sample of a study of neurological immune-mediated disorders. TCRdb reanalysed the 5' RACE reads using MiXCR and keeps one entry per CDR3 protein. The sample consists of about 27,000 distinct CDR3 sequences, 2% to 2.5% of them appearing once. The sample consisted of PBMCs. These receptor sequences come from a woman between 45 and 65 years old with multiple sclerosis. CDR3s include the opening cysteine and the closing phenylalanine or tryptophan. D genes are given only for firm matches. The size field reads once, few, many or a size class.

>TRBV24-1|many|NA|TRBJ2-2
TGTGCCACCAGTGATTTGTACGGGTTCGCGAACACCGGGGAGCTGTTTTTT
CATSDLYGFANTGELFF
>TRBV7-3|many|NA|TRBJ2-3
TGTGCCAGCAGCTTATATAGGGGCGGGAAGTCAGCAGATACGCAGTATTTT
CASSLYRGGKSADTQYF
>TRBV6-6|many|NA|TRBJ1-2
TGTGCCAGCGGACCGCAGGAACTCTATGGCTACACCTTC
CASGPQELYGYTF
>TRBV7-9|many|TRBD1|TRBJ1-2
TGTGCCAGCAGCGCGGACAGGGGGCGCAACCCCTATGGCTACACCTTC
CASSADRGRNPYGYTF
>TRBV20-1|many|TRBD2|TRBJ2-7
TGCAGTGCTGCGGACCGTCGCGGGGGCTACGAGCAGTACTTC
CSAADRRGGYEQYF
>TRBV2|few|TRBD1|TRBJ2-7
TGTGCCAGCAGTGCTGGGACAGGGCTTCAAGGGGGGCAGTACTTC
CASSAGTGLQGGQYF
>TRBV10-3|many|TRBD2|TRBJ2-5
TGTGCCATCAGTGCCTCTAGCGGGGGGTACCAAGAGACCCAGTACTTC
CAISASSGGYQETQYF
>TRBV5-1|many|TRBD1|TRBJ1-2
TGCGCCAGCAGCGGGCGGGACAGACCCTATGGCTACACCTTC
CASSGRDRPYGYTF
>TRBV29-1|few|NA|TRBJ1-1
TGCAGCGTTGAGTTTAGGCAAAGGGACACTGAAGCTTTCTTT
CSVEFRQRDTEAFF
>TRBV6-1|few|TRBD1|TRBJ1-5
TGTGCCAGCAGTTCCGACAGGGCCCTCAATCAGCCCCAGCATTTT
CASSSDRALNQPQHF
>TRBV6-5|many|NA|TRBJ1-2
TGTGCCAGCAGTTCCCACTATGGCTACACCTTC
CASSSHYGYTF
>TRBV7-2|many|NA|TRBJ2-3
TGTGCCAGCAGCTTGGGACTCAACACAGATACGCAGTATTTT
CASSLGLNTDTQYF
>TRBV20-1|many|TRBD1|TRBJ2-7
TGCAGTGCTAGAGACGGGGACAGGGGGACCTACGAGCAGTACTTC
CSARDGDRGTYEQYF
>TRBV20-1|medium-sized|TRBD1|TRBJ2-7
TGCAGTGCTAGAGGTGCAGGGGGCAAATCCTACGAGCAGTACTTC
CSARGAGGKSYEQYF
>TRBV5-1|many|NA|TRBJ2-7
TGCGCCAGCAGCTTGTCATTGAACGATCCGAGCTCCTACGAGCAGTACTTC
CASSLSLNDPSSYEQYF